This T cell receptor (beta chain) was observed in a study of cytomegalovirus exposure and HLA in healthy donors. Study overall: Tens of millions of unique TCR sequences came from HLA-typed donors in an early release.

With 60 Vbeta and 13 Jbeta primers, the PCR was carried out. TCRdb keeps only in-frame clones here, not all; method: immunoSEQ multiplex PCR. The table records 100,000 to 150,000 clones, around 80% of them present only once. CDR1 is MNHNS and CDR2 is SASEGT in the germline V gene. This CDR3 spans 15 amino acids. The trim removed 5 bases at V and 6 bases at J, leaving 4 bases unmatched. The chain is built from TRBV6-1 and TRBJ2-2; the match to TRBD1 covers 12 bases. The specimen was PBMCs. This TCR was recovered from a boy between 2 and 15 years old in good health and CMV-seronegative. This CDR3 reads CASSTGTGGSGELFF. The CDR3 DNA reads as TGTGCCAGCAGTACCGGGACAGGGGGCTCCGGGGAGCTGTTTTTT.